These 12 T cell receptor beta chains were sequenced from one sample in a study of beta chain features in type 1 diabetes. Expressed TCRB transcripts were sequenced, since all the RNA that had been isolated was reverse transcribed. Some clones are missing from TCRdb's copy, which holds only in-frame ones; the method was immunoSEQ multiplex PCR. Of hundreds of thousands of clones in the sample, around 15% were seen once. Study-wide results and caveats: People with Type 1 diabetes carried modestly yet significantly shorter TCRB CDR3s in all four CD4+ subsets.

No antigens are known for them. Sequenced input: naive CD4+ T cells from blood. The source of these receptors is a man younger than 30 with type 1 diabetes.

This clone was detected only a few times. This sequence joins TRBV7-2 and TRBJ2-7, with D perhaps TRBD2 (6 bases). Germline V CDR1 and CDR2: SGHTA, FQGNSA. This CDR3 comprises 14 residues. Trimming left V 5 bases short and J 2 bases short, with 13 bases between. In nucleotides, the CDR3 is TGTGCCAGCAGCCGCCTCGGAGGGGCCTACGAGCAGTACTTC. Its protein product is CASSRLGGAYEQYF.

This clone came up a few times. This chain links TRBV5-1 with TRBJ2-7, with 9 bases fitting TRBD1. CDR1 is SGHRS, CDR2 YFSETQ, per germline. The CDR3 covers 15 residues. V shed 1 base and J 7 bases; nucleotides not matched to a gene: 9. The CDR3 bases are TGCGCCAGCAGCTTGAAACCGGGACAGGGTTTTGAGCAGTACTTC. It codes for CASSLKPGQGFEQYF.

The V and J genes are TRBV14 and TRBJ2-7, with D hard to call. Germline V gives CDR1 SGHDN, CDR2 FVKESK. The CDR3 is made up of 14 amino acids. V was clipped by 4 bases and J by 0 bases, with 10 bases between them. The CDR3, as DNA: TGTGCCAGCAGCCCAAGACCCGTCTCCTACGAGCAGTACTTC. Its protein product is CASSPRPVSYEQYF.

The chain couples TRBV9 to TRBJ2-4, with 10 bases aligning to TRBD1. Germline V CDR1 and CDR2: SGDLS, YYNGEE. CDR3 length: 16 residues. V was clipped by 3 bases and J by 9 bases; unmatched bases: 12. The CDR3 nucleotides are TGTGCCAGCAGCGCCACCGGGACAGGGGTAGGAGGCATTCAGTACTTC. Translating gives CASSATGTGVGGIQYF. The full variable domain, with the rest looked up from reference TRBV9 and TRBJ2-4, is DSGVTQTPKHLITATGQRVTLRCSPRSGDLSVYWYQQSLDQGLQFLIQYYNGEERAKGNILERFSAQQFPDLHSELNLSSLELGDSALYFCASSATGTGVGGIQYFGAGTRLSVL.

The CDR3 DNA follows: TGCGCCAGCAGCTTTAAACCGGGACACAGCCGCACTTCTAACTATGGCTACACCTTC. This sequence encodes CASSFKPGHSRTSNYGYTF. This sequence joins TRBV5-1 and TRBJ1-2, with a tentative D call TRBD1 (6 bases). This CDR3 contains 19 residues. CDR1 and CDR2 from the germline V gene are SGHRS and YFSETQ. V lost 2 bases and J 0 bases, leaving 23 bases between the germline ends.

The chain links TRBV9 to TRBJ1-2; D ambiguous. Trimming removed 4 bases at V and 0 bases at J, with 16 bases between. This CDR3 has 16 amino acids. CDR1 SGDLS and CDR2 YYNGEE come from the germline V gene. The CDR3 region is CASSLPQGMANYGYTF. The CDR3 DNA is TGTGCCAGCAGCCTTCCACAAGGGATGGCTAACTATGGCTACACCTTC. Full variable domain (rest looked up from reference TRBV9 and TRBJ1-2): DSGVTQTPKHLITATGQRVTLRCSPRSGDLSVYWYQQSLDQGLQFLIQYYNGEERAKGNILERFSAQQFPDLHSELNLSSLELGDSALYFCASSLPQGMANYGYTFGSGTRLTVV.

Remarks on this clone: At the DNA level, this CDR3 is encoded by other sequences in the same sample as well. The V gene is TRBV7-9, the J gene TRBJ1-5; D unclear. This CDR3 is 12 amino acids long. Trimming cost V 5 bases and J 5 bases, with 7 bases left between them. Looked up from germline, CDR1 is SEHNR and CDR2 is FQNEAQ (reference sequence). CDR3 DNA: TGTGCCAGCAGCCCCGGGGATCAGCCCCAGCATTTT. This gives the protein CASSPGDQPQHF.

As for this clone: This same CDR3 is encoded by further DNA sequences in the sample. V usage is TRBV7-9 and J usage is TRBJ2-3; D is ambiguous. The germline gives CDR1 SEHNR, CDR2 FQNEAQ (reference sequence). The CDR3 loop spans 11 amino acids. The V and J ends lost 5 bases and 4 bases respectively, with 4 bases between them. The CDR3 sequence is CASSPADTQYF. CDR3 in DNA: TGTGCCAGCAGCCCAGCAGATACGCAGTATTTT.

The rearrangement links TRBV6-5 to TRBJ2-5; 9 bases align to TRBD2. Germline V CDR1 and CDR2: MNHEY, SVGAGI. CDR3 length: 15 residues. V lost 5 bases to trimming and J lost 5 bases; unmatched junction nucleotides: 9. This CDR3 is CASSLRGGAGETQYF. The CDR3 bases are TGTGCCAGCAGTCTACGCGGGGGGGCCGGGGAGACCCAGTACTTC.

The chain couples TRBV6-6 to TRBJ1-4; D unclear. Looked up from germline, CDR1 is MNHNY and CDR2 is SVGAGI (reference sequence). V shed 7 bases and J shed 8 bases, with 14 bases lying between them. There are 13 residues in the CDR3. CDR3 amino acids: CASILREREKLFF. The CDR3, as DNA: TGTGCCAGCATTCTTAGGGAGAGGGAAAAACTGTTTTTT.

Notes on this clone: Other DNA sequences in the same sample also yield this CDR3. The chain employs TRBV30 and TRBJ2-1; 12 bases align to TRBD2. CDR1 is GTSNPN and CDR2 is SVGIG in the germline V gene (reference sequence). V trimming: 0 bases; J trimming: 4 bases; junction bases outside the gene matches: 1. The CDR3 extends over 15 amino acids. The CDR3 sequence: CAWSVGLAGYNEQFF. In DNA form, the CDR3 reads TGTGCCTGGAGTGTAGGACTAGCGGGATACAATGAGCAGTTCTTC.

The chain employs TRBV7-2 and TRBJ1-1; TRBD1 might be the D (6 bases). Per the germline V gene, CDR1 is SGHTA and CDR2 is FQGNSA. V shed 7 bases and J shed 8 bases, with 17 bases lying between them. CDR3 length: 13 amino acids. DNA of the CDR3: TGTGCCAGCACCCAAATCCCGACAGGAGAAGCTTTCTTT. Its protein product is CASTQIPTGEAFF.